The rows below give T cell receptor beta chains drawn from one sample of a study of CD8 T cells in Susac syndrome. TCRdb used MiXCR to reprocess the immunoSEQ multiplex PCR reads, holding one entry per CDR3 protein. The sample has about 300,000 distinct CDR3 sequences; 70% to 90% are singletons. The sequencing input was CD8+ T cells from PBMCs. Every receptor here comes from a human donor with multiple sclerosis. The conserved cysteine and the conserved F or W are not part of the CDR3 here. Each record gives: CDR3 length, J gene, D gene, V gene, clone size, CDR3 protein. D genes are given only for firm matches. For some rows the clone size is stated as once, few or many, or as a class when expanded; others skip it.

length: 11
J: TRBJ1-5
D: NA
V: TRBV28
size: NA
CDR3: AGQYRGNQPQH

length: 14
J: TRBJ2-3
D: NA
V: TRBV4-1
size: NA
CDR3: ASSQVAGSFGDTQY

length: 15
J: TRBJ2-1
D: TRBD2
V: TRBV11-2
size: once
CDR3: ASSSGTSGAIYNEQF

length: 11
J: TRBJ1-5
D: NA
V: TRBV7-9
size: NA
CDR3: ASSPGEYQPQH

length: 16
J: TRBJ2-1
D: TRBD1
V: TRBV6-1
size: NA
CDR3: ASSFPIKSDRVDNEQF

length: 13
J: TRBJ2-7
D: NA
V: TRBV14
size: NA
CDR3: ASSQGQLKSYEQY

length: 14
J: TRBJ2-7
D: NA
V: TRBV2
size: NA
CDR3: ASSEADGSFGNEQY

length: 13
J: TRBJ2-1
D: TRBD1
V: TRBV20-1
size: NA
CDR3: SAIQLGQGNNEQF

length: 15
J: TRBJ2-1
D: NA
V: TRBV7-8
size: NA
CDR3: ASSLGRRKTSYNEQF

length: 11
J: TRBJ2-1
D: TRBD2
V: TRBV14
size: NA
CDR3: ASSQASGSEQF

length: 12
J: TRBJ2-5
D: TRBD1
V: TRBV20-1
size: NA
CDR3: SAHDDRGQETQY

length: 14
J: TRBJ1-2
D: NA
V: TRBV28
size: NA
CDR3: ASSSPLEGQDYGYT

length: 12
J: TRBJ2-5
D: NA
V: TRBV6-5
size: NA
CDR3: ASSLNDLQETQY

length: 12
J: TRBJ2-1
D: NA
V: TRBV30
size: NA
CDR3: AWSIVALVDEQF

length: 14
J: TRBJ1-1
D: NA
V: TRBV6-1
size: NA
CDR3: ASRLTGDPQNTEAF

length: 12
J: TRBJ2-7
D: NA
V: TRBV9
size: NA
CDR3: ASSVGRSPYEQY

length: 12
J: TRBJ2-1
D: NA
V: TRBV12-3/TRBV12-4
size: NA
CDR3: ASTPDDSYNEQF

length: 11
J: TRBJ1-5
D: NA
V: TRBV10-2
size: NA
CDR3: ASSDPMEQPQH

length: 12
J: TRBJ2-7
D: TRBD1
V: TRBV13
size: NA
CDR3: ASLDRSNSYEQY

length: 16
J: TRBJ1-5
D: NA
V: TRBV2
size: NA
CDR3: ASDWSLSLQGEVEPQH

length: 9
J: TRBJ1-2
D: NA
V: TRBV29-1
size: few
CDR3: SVVGTYGYT

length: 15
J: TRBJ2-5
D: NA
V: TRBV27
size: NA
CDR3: ASRGRNGRTVQETQY

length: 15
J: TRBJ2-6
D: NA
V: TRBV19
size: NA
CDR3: ASSIGGSLSGANVLT

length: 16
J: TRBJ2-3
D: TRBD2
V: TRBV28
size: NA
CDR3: ASSPPLTGGPHTDTQY

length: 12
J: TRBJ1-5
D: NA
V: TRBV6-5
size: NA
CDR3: ASSPDQGDQPQH

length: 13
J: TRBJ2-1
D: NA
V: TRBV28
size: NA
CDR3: ASSLGLSSYNEQF

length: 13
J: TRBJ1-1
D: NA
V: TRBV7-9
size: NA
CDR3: ASSFPQGTRSEAF

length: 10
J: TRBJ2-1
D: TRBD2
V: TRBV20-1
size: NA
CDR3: SARLADNEQF

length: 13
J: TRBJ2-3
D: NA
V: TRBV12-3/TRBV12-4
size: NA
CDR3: ASILWDSSTDTQY

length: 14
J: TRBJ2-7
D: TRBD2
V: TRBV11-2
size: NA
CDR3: ASSGGLAGVAYEQY

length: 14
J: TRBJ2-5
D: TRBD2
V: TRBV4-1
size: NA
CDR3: ASSHEGLAGAETQY

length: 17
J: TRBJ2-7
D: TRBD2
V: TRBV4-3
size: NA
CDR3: ASSHRPGTSGRPSYEQY

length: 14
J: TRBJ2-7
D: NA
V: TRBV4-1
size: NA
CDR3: ASSQPQGMTPYEQY

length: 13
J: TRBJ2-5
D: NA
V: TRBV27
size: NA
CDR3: ASSPLGHDQETQY

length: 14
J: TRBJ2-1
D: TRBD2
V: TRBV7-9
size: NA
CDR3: ASSPIGPSGDNEQF

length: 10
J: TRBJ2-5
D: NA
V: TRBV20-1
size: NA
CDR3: SAREGTRIVD

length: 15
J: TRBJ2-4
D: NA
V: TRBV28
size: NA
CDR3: ASSSPGQGLAKNIQY

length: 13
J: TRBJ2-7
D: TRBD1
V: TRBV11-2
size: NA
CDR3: ASSLDGQGAYEQY

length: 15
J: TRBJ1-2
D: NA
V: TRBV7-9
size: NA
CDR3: ASSSSLGRTPNYGYT

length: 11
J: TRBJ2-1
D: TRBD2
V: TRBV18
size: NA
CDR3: ASSRILAGEQF

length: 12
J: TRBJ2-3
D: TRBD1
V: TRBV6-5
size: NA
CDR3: ASRPGQWSDTQY

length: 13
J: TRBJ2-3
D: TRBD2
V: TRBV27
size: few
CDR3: ASSLSSGGTDTQY

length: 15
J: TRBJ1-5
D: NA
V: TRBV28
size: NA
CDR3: ASSLALLTGDRQPQH

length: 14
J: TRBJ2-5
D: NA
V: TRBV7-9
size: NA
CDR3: ASSPFNREGSKTQY

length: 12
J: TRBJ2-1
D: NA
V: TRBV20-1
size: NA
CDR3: SASPYSSYNEQF

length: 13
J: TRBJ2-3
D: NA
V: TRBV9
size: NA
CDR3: ASSVAVSSTDTQY

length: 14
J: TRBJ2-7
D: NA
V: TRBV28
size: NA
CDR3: ASSLYSLGPTPEQY

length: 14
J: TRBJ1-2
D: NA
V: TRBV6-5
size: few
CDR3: ASRDSDSLLAYGYT

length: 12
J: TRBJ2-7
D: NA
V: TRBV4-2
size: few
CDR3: ASSPGRWSYEQY

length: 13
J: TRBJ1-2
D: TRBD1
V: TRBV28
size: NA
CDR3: ASSGAGTGGYGYT